These T cell receptor beta chains were read from a single sample in a study of CD8 T cells in ankylosing spondylitis. A single record per CDR3 protein comes from TCRdb applying MiXCR to the 5' RACE reads. The profile shows more than 25,000 distinct CDR3 sequences, roughly 5.3% of them singletons. Sequencing input: blood, either unsorted or a sorted T cell fraction (not recorded which). The receptors derive from a female donor with ankylosing spondylitis or in good health (not recorded which). The CDR3 runs from the conserved cysteine through the conserved F or W. The D gene is left open where the match is weak. A row's size may be missing; if present it is once, few, many or a size class.

v_gene	j_gene	d_gene	abundance	CDR3nt	CDR3aa
TRBV9	TRBJ2-5	.	many	TGTGCCAGCAGCAAACGACAGTCAGAGACCCAGTACTTC	CASSKRQSETQYF
TRBV9	TRBJ2-4	.	.	TGTGCCAGCAGCCCTGGGGACTTTAAAAACATTCAGTACTTC	CASSPGDFKNIQYF
TRBV9	TRBJ2-3	TRBD2	many	TGTGCCAGCAGCGTAACTACAAGAACTAGCGGGGTCCTTAGCACAGATACGCAGTATTTT	CASSVTTRTSGVLSTDTQYF
TRBV9	TRBJ2-1	TRBD2	few	TGTGCCAGCAGCGTTAGCGGGAGTATTCCCAATGAGCAGTTCTTC	CASSVSGSIPNEQFF
TRBV9	TRBJ2-1	TRBD1	few	TGTGCCAGCAGCCCCCCCCGGGACAGGGGTAGGACCTACAATGAGCAGTTCTTC	CASSPPRDRGRTYNEQFF
TRBV9	TRBJ1-6	TRBD1	medium-sized	TGTGCCAGCAGCCCCAGAGGTCGACAGGGCAGCACCTATAATTCACCCCTCCACTTT	CASSPRGRQGSTYNSPLHF
TRBV9	TRBJ2-5	TRBD1	many	TGTGCCAGCAGCGTAGGCTCGGGACAGGGGGCAGAGACCCAGTACTTC	CASSVGSGQGAETQYF
TRBV9	TRBJ1-3	.	medium-sized	TGTGCCAGCAGCGTAGCTGCAACCGGCTCTGGAAACACCATATATTTT	CASSVAATGSGNTIYF
TRBV9	TRBJ2-3	.	medium-sized	TGTGCCAGCAGTGGTGGAGGCTGGCCTCCTAGCACAGATACGCAGTATTTT	CASSGGGWPPSTDTQYF
TRBV9	TRBJ2-1	TRBD2	.	TGTGCCAGCAGCGTAGAGGGCGGGAGGCAGCAGTTCTTC	CASSVEGGRQQFF
TRBV9	TRBJ2-2	.	.	TGTGCCAGCAGACGAGGACAGTCCGACACCGGGGAGCTGTTTTTT	CASRRGQSDTGELFF
TRBV9	TRBJ1-6	.	many	TGTGCCAGCAGCGTAATTTCAGGAGGATCACCCCTCCACTTT	CASSVISGGSPLHF
TRBV9	TRBJ1-5	TRBD1	many	TGTGCCAGCAGCGCTACAGGGGGCCCCAGGCAGCCCCAGCATTTT	CASSATGGPRQPQHF
TRBV9	TRBJ2-3	TRBD2	many	TGTGCCAGCAGCGTAGGGACTAGCGGGAGTTCAGATACGCAGTATTTT	CASSVGTSGSSDTQYF
TRBV9	TRBJ2-3	.	few	TGTGCCAGCAGCGTAGAACCCGTATTACTAACAGATACGCAGTATTTT	CASSVEPVLLTDTQYF
TRBV9	TRBJ2-1	TRBD1	few	TGTGCCAGCAGCGTCGGGACAGGGGGCCATGAGCAGTTCTTC	CASSVGTGGHEQFF
TRBV9	TRBJ2-1	TRBD2	.	TGTGCCAGCAGCGTCGAGCGGGGAGCGGGAGGGGGGGATGAGCAGTTCTTC	CASSVERGAGGGDEQFF
TRBV9	TRBJ1-2	TRBD1	many	TGTGCCAGCCGGGACAGGGAAAACTATGGCTACACCTTC	CASRDRENYGYTF
TRBV9	TRBJ2-3	.	many	TGTGCCAGCAGCGTAGCGGGAAACCCCTCTAGCACAGATACGCAGTATTTT	CASSVAGNPSSTDTQYF
TRBV9	TRBJ1-4	.	many	TGTGCCAGCAGCGCGGGTCAGGGTTTAAGTTCATATGAAAAACTGTTTTTT	CASSAGQGLSSYEKLFF
TRBV9	TRBJ1-5	.	many	TGTGCCAGCAGCCAGGGGACGGCAATCGGACTGCCCCAGCATTTT	CASSQGTAIGLPQHF
TRBV9	TRBJ2-5	.	many	TGTGCCAGCAGCGAGGGGTGGGGCGGGGAGACCCAGTACTTC	CASSEGWGGETQYF
TRBV9	TRBJ2-7	TRBD2	.	TGTGCCAGCAGTTCGACTAGCGGCTCCTACGAGCAGTACTTC	CASSSTSGSYEQYF
TRBV9	TRBJ1-2	TRBD1	many	TGTGCCAGCAGCGTAGACCCTCGGTCCCCCGGGACAGATAACTATGGCTACACCTTC	CASSVDPRSPGTDNYGYTF
TRBV23-1	TRBJ2-5	.	.	TGCGCCAGGAGGTGGGGAGCAGGAAAACGGCCCGGGGAGACCCAGTACTTC	CARRWGAGKRPGETQYF
TRBV9	TRBJ2-7	TRBD1	.	TGCGCCAGCAGCGTAGGGGGACAGGGGGCCTTCGAGCAGTACTTC	CASSVGGQGAFEQYF
TRBV9	TRBJ2-5	.	many	TGTGCCAGCAGCGTGTCCACCGGAGAAGGAGAGACCCAGTACTTC	CASSVSTGEGETQYF
TRBV9	TRBJ2-3	TRBD2	few	TGTGCCAGCAGCCCAACTAGCGGGAGGGCCACAGATACGCAGTATTTT	CASSPTSGRATDTQYF
TRBV9	TRBJ2-2	TRBD1	many	TGTGCCAGCAGCGGACCGACAGGGGGTTACACCGGGGAGCTGTTTTTT	CASSGPTGGYTGELFF
TRBV9	TRBJ2-7	TRBD1	many	TGTGCCAGCAGCCCGGACAGGACCTACGAGCAGTACTTC	CASSPDRTYEQYF
TRBV9	TRBJ2-1	TRBD1	many	TGTGCCAGCAGCGTAGGCGGTGTGACAGGGGTCGATGAGCAGTTCTTC	CASSVGGVTGVDEQFF
TRBV9	TRBJ2-2	TRBD2	few	TGTGCCAGCAGCGTCAGCGGGAGGGGGACCGGGGAGCTGTTTTTT	CASSVSGRGTGELFF
TRBV9	TRBJ1-1	.	many	TGTGCCAGCAGCATGACAGGGAACACTGAAGCTTTCTTT	CASSMTGNTEAFF
TRBV9	TRBJ2-2	.	many	TGTGCCAGCAGCGTAGACGGGGAGCTGTTTTTT	CASSVDGELFF
TRBV9	TRBJ1-1	TRBD1	many	TGTGCCAGCAGCTCCGGGACAGGGATATCGGTCACTGAAGCTTTCTTT	CASSSGTGISVTEAFF
TRBV9	TRBJ2-5	TRBD2	many	TGTGCCAGCAGCGTGCTAGCGGGAGGAACCGGAGAGACCCAGTACTTC	CASSVLAGGTGETQYF
TRBV9	TRBJ2-1	.	many	TGTGCCAGCAGCACTGACCAGGGCTCCTACAATGAGCAGTTCTTC	CASSTDQGSYNEQFF
TRBV9	TRBJ2-2	.	many	TGTGCCAGCTCTTGGGGTCTAACGACCGGGGAGCTGTTTTTT	CASSWGLTTGELFF
TRBV9	TRBJ2-5	TRBD1	many	TGTGCCAGCAGCGTAGGTCGGTGGGACAGGGGGACCGAGACCCAGTACTTC	CASSVGRWDRGTETQYF
TRBV9	TRBJ2-1	TRBD1	few	TGTGCCAGCAGCGTGGCCGGGACAGGGTCCAATGAGCAGTTCTTC	CASSVAGTGSNEQFF
TRBV9	TRBJ2-2	TRBD2	many	TGTGCCAGCAGCCCTCGGGGACTAATTCCCGGGGAGCTGTTTTTT	CASSPRGLIPGELFF
TRBV9	TRBJ1-6	.	medium-sized	TGTGCCAGCAGCGAGGGGTCTGGGGCGGGTCCCTATAATTCACCCCTCCACTTT	CASSEGSGAGPYNSPLHF
TRBV9	TRBJ2-3	.	many	TGTGCCAGCAGCGCGAACGTCCTGATAGATACGCAGTATTTT	CASSANVLIDTQYF
TRBV9	TRBJ2-3	TRBD2	medium-sized	TGTGCCAGCAGCGGCGATCGGCTAGCGGGGGGGATCACAGATACGCAGTATTTT	CASSGDRLAGGITDTQYF
TRBV9	TRBJ2-5	TRBD1	many	TGTGCCAGCAGCGTAGTTGAAGGGACAGGGCAAGAGACCCAGTACTTC	CASSVVEGTGQETQYF
TRBV9	TRBJ1-1	.	many	TGTGCCAGCAGCGTGTTCGAGAACACTGAAGCTTTCTTT	CASSVFENTEAFF
TRBV9	TRBJ2-2	TRBD2	.	TGTGCCAGCAGCGTAGGGACTAGCGGGAGTCGGACCGGGGAGCTGTTTTTT	CASSVGTSGSRTGELFF
TRBV9	TRBJ1-6	.	many	TGTGCCAGCAGACAGGGATTGGAATCACCCCTCCACTTT	CASRQGLESPLHF
TRBV9	TRBJ2-1	TRBD2	many	TGTGCCAGCAGCGGCCTAGCGGAGCCCGACAATGAGCAGTTCTTC	CASSGLAEPDNEQFF
TRBV9	TRBJ1-6	.	.	TGTGCCAGCAGCGAAGAAATTGGGTATTCACCCCTCCACTTT	CASSEEIGYSPLHF
TRBV9	TRBJ2-1	.	many	TGTGCCAGCAGCGTAGTAGGGGGGGGAACCTACAATGAGCAGTTCTTC	CASSVVGGGTYNEQFF
TRBV9	TRBJ2-1	TRBD2	medium-sized	TGTGCCAGCAGCGTAGCGGGGGGGGCAGACAATGAGCAGTTCTTC	CASSVAGGADNEQFF
TRBV9	TRBJ1-6	.	many	TGTGCCAGCAGCGCTTCAGATTACAATTCACCCCTCCACTTT	CASSASDYNSPLHF